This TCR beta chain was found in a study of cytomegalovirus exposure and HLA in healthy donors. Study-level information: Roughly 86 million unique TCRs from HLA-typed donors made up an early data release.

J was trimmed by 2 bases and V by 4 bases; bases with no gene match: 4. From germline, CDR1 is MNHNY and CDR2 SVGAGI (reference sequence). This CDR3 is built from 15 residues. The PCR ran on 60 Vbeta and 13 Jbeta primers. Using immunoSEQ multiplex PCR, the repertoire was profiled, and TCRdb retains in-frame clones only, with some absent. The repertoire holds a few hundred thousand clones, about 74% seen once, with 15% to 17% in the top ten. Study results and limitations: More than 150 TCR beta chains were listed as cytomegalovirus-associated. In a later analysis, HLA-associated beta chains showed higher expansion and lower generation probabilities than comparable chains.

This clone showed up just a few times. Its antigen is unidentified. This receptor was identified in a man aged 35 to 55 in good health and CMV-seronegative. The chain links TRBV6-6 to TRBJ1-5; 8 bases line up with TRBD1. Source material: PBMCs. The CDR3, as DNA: TGTGCCAGCAGTTTAGGACAGGGAGGCAATCAGCCCCAGCATTTT. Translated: CASSLGQGGNQPQHF.